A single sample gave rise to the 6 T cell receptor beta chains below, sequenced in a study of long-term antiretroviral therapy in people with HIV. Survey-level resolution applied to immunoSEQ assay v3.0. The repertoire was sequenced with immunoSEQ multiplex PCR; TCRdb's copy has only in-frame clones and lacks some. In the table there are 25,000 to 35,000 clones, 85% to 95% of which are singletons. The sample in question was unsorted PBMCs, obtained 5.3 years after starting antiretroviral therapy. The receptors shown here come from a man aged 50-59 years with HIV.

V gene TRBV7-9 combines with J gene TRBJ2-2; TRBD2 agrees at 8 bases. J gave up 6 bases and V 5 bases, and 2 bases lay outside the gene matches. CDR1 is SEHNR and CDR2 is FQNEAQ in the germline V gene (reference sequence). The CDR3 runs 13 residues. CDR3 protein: CASSSSGAGELFF. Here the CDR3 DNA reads TGTGCCAGCAGCAGTAGCGGGGCCGGGGAGCTGTTTTTT.

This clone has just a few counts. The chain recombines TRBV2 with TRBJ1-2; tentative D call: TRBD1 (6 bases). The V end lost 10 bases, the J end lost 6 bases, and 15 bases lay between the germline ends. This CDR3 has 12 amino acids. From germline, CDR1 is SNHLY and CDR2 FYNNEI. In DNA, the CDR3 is TGTGCCACCATACAGGGCGAAGATGGCTACACCTTC. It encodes CATIQGEDGYTF.

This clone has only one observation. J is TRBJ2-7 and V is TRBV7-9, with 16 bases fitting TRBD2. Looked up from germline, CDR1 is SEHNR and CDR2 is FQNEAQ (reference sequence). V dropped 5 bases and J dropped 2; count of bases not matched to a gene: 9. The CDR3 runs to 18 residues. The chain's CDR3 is CASSPSGTSGGAPYEQYF. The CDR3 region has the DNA TGTGCCAGCAGCCCATCCGGGACTAGCGGGGGGGCACCCTACGAGCAGTACTTC.

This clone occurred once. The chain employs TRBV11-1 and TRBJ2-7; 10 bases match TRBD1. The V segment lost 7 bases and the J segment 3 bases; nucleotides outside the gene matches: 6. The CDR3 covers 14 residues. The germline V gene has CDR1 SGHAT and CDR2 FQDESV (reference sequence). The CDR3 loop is CASNRDRGNYEQYF. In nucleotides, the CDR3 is TGTGCCAGCAACCGGGACAGGGGTAACTACGAGCAGTACTTC.

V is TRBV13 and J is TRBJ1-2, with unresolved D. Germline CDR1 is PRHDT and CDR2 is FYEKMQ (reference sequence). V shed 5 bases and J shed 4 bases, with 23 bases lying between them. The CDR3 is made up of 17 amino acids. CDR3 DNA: TGTGCCAGCAGCATCTACCATTCAACCGAGCTTGCCTATGGCTACACCTTC. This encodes CASSIYHSTELAYGYTF.

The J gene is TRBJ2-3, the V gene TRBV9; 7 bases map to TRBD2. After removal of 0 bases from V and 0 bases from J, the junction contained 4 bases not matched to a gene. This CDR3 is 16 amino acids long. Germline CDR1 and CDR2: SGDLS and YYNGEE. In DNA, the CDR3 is TGTGCCAGCAGCGTAGTCATGGGGGGGAGCACAGATACGCAGTATTTT. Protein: CASSVVMGGSTDTQYF. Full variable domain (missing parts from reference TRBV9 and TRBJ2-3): DSGVTQTPKHLITATGQRVTLRCSPRSGDLSVYWYQQSLDQGLQFLIQYYNGEERAKGNILERFSAQQFPDLHSELNLSSLELGDSALYFCASSVVMGGSTDTQYFGPGTRLTVL.